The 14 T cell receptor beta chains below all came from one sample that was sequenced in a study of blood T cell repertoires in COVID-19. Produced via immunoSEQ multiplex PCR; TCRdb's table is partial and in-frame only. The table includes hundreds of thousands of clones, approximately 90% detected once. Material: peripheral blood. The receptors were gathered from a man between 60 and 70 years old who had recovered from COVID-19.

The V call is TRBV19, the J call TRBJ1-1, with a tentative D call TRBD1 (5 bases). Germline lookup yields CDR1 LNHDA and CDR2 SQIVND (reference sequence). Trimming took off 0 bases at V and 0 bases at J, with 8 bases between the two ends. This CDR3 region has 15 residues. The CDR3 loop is CASSIDGGMNTEAFF. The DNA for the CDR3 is TGTGCCAGTAGTATAGATGGGGGGATGAACACTGAAGCTTTCTTT.

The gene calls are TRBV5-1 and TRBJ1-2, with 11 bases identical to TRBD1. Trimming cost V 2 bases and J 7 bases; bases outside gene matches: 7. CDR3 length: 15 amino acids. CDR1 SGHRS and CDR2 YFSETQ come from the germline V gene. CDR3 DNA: TGCGCCAGCAGCTTTGAGGCCGGGACAGGGGGTGGCTACACCTTC. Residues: CASSFEAGTGGGYTF.

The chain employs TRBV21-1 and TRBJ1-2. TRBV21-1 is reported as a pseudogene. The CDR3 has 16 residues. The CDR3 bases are TGTGCCAGCAGCAAAGAACGGGGAGGTGGGTCGGATGGCTACACCTTC. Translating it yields CASSKERGGGSDGYTF.

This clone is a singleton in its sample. The CDR3 sequence is CASSPSGADTQYF. CDR3 nucleotides: TGTGCCAGCTCACCGTCAGGGGCAGATACGCAGTATTTT. The chain carries TRBV18 and TRBJ2-3, with a tentative D call TRBD1 (6 bases). This CDR3 spans 13 amino acids. Trimming took 3 bases from V and 4 from J, leaving 8 bases between them. Germline V gene data show CDR1 as KGHSH and CDR2 as LQKENI. Filled out from reference TRBV18 and TRBJ2-3, the complete variable domain reads NAGVMQNPRHLVRRRGQEARLRCSPMKGHSHVYWYRQLPEEGLKFMVYLQKENIIDESGMPKERFSAEFPKEGPSILRIQQVVRGDSAAYFCASSPSGADTQYFGPGTRLTVL.

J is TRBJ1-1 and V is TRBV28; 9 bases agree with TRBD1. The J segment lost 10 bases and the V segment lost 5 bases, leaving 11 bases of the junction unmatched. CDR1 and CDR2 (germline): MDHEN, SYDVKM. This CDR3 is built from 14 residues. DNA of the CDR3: TGTGCCAGCAGTCCCCTCCAAGACAGGGGGGTAGCTTTCTTT. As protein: CASSPLQDRGVAFF.

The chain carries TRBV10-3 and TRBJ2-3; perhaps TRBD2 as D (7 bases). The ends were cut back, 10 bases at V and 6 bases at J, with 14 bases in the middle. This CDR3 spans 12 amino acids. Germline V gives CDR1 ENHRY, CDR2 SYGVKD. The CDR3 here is CATNGGLDTQYF. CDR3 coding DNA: TGTGCCACCAACGGGGGGCTTGATACGCAGTATTTT.

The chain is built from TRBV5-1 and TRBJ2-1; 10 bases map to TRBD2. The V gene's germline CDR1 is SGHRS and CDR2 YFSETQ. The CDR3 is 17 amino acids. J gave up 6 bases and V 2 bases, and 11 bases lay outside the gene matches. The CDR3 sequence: CASSLSPSGSYSNEQFF. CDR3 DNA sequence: TGCGCCAGCAGCTTATCCCCTAGCGGGAGTTACTCCAATGAGCAGTTCTTC.

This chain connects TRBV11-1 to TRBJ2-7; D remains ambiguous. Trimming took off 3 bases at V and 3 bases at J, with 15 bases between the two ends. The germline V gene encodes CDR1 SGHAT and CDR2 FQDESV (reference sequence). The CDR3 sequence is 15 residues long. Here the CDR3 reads CASSFSVSGYYEQYF. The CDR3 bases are TGTGCCAGCAGCTTTTCGGTCTCAGGCTACTACGAGCAGTACTTC.

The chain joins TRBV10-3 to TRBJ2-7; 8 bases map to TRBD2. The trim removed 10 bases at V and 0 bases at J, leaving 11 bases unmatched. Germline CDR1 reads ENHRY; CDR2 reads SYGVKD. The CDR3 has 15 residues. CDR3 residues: CANSGGSGSSYEQYF. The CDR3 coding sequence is TGTGCCAACTCGGGGGGGAGCGGGTCCTCCTACGAGCAGTACTTC.

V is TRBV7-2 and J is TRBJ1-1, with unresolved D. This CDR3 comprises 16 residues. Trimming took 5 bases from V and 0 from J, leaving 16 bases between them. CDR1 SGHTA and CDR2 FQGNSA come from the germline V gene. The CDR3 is CASSAAGKRMNTEAFF. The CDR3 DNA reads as TGTGCCAGCAGCGCGGCCGGCAAACGCATGAACACTGAAGCTTTCTTT.

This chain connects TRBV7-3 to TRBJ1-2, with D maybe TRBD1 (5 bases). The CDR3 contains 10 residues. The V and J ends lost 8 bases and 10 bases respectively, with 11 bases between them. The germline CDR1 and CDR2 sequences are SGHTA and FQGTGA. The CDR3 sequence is CASGGSFYTF. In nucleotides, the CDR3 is TGTGCCAGCGGGGGGAGTTTCTACACCTTC.

CDR3 in amino acids: CASSATGTGNEKLFF. In nucleotides, the CDR3 is TGTGCCAGCAGCGCAACCGGGACAGGGAATGAAAAACTGTTTTTT. The rearrangement links TRBV7-2 to TRBJ1-4, with 9 bases that match TRBD1. With V trimmed by 5 bases and J by 5 bases, 6 bases remained unmatched. This CDR3 contains 15 residues. Germline V lookup: CDR1 SGHTA, CDR2 FQGNSA.

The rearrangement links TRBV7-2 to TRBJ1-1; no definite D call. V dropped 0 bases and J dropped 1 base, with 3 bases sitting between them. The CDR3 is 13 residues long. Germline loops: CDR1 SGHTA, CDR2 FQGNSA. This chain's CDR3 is CASSLAGNTEAFF. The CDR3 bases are TGTGCCAGCAGCTTAGCCGGGAACACTGAAGCTTTCTTT.

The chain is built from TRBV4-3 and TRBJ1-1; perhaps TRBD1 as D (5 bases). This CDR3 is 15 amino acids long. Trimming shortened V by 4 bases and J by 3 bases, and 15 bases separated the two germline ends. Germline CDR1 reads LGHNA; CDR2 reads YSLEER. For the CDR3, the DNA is TGCGCCAGCAGCCCGTCTCGGGGGGGGGACACTGAAGCTTTCTTT. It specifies CASSPSRGGDTEAFF.